This is a list of T cell receptor beta chains from one sample in a study of Ad26.COV2.S vaccination and SARS-CoV-2 variants. Using immunoSEQ multiplex PCR, the repertoire was profiled, and TCRdb retains in-frame clones only, with some absent. The sample consists of just under 250,000 clones, around 89% of them appearing once. The sequencing here drew on peripheral blood, taken in a trial of Ad26.COV2.S vaccine versus placebo. These receptors all stem from a person between 18 and 59 years old who received the Ad26.COV2.S COVID-19 vaccine or a placebo. Both conserved end residues are part of each CDR3. D genes are given only for firm matches. The size entry is marked missing in some rows and otherwise reads once, few, many or a size class.

D gene | J gene | clone size | V gene | CDR3 protein | CDR3 DNA
NA | TRBJ2-7 | NA | TRBV11-2 | CASSLDPGRGSEQYF | TGTGCCAGCAGCTTAGATCCAGGGCGAGGGAGCGAGCAGTACTTC
NA | TRBJ2-7 | NA | TRBV6-5 | CASRKGGYYEQYF | TGTGCCAGCAGAAAAGGGGGGTACTACGAGCAGTACTTC
NA | TRBJ2-1 | NA | TRBV6-5 | CASREYNEQFF | TGTGCCAGCAGAGAGTACAATGAGCAGTTCTTC
NA | TRBJ2-5 | NA | TRBV5-1 | CASSFRGDGETQYF | TGCGCCAGCAGCTTCCGTGGCGACGGGGAGACCCAGTACTTC
NA | TRBJ1-2 | NA | TRBV6-6 | CASSFPRGGDGYTF | TGTGCCAGCAGTTTTCCGAGGGGGGGTGATGGCTACACCTTC
TRBD2 | TRBJ2-7 | NA | TRBV5-1 | CASTPGASGGWNEQYF | TGCGCCAGCACCCCAGGGGCTAGCGGGGGGTGGAACGAGCAGTACTTC
NA | TRBJ1-3 | NA | TRBV2 | CASSERTPSSGNTIYF | TGTGCCAGCAGTGAGAGGACACCGAGCTCTGGAAACACCATATATTTT
TRBD1 | TRBJ2-2 | NA | TRBV5-4 | CASSLTGQGTTGELFF | TGTGCCAGCAGCCTCACGGGACAGGGGACCACCGGGGAGCTGTTTTTT
NA | TRBJ1-5 | NA | TRBV30 | CAWRPGPNQPQHF | TGTGCCTGGAGACCGGGTCCCAATCAGCCCCAGCATTTT
NA | TRBJ2-1 | NA | TRBV30 | CAWMWGSFRNEQFF | TGTGCCTGGATGTGGGGTTCGTTTAGGAATGAGCAGTTCTTC
NA | TRBJ2-1 | NA | TRBV6-4 | CASSDSPAGEQFF | TGTGCCAGCAGTGACTCCCCCGCTGGGGAGCAGTTCTTC
TRBD1 | TRBJ2-7 | NA | TRBV15 | CATSLRTGYEQYF | TGTGCCACCAGCTTACGGACAGGCTACGAGCAGTACTTC
TRBD1 | TRBJ1-6 | once | TRBV6-6 | CASSYEGQGRSPLHF | TGTGCCAGCAGTTACGAGGGACAGGGGCGCTCACCCCTCCACTTT
NA | TRBJ2-1 | NA | TRBV6-2/TRBV6-3 | CASSYVSEEQFF | TGTGCCAGCAGTTATGTCTCGGAGGAGCAGTTCTTC
TRBD2 | TRBJ2-2 | NA | TRBV7-2 | CASRLGLAGGPIRNGELFF | TGTGCCAGCAGGCTAGGACTAGCGGGAGGGCCTATCAGGAACGGGGAGCTGTTTTTT
TRBD1 | TRBJ2-5 | NA | TRBV4-2 | CASSQEGGTGLETQYF | TGTGCCAGCAGCCAAGAGGGCGGGACAGGGCTAGAGACCCAGTACTTC
TRBD1 | TRBJ2-7 | NA | TRBV25-1 | CASSEGTGLSEQYF | TGTGCCAGCAGTGAAGGGACAGGGCTTTCCGAGCAGTACTTC
TRBD1 | TRBJ1-6 | NA | TRBV19 | CASSPRTGPNSPLHF | TGTGCCAGTAGTCCCCGGACAGGGCCAAATTCACCCCTCCACTTT
NA | TRBJ2-7 | NA | TRBV6-5 | CASRPLNTYEQYF | TGTGCCAGCAGGCCATTGAATACCTACGAGCAGTACTTC
NA | TRBJ2-3 | NA | TRBV9 | CASSTQTTWDTQYF | TGTGCCAGCAGCACACAAACGACCTGGGATACGCAGTATTTT
TRBD2 | TRBJ2-1 | NA | TRBV10-2 | CASSVSGSINEQFF | TGCGCCAGCAGTGTGAGCGGGAGTATCAATGAGCAGTTCTTC
NA | TRBJ2-1 | NA | TRBV5-1 | CASSRGSFGVYGRSEQFF | TGCGCCAGCAGCCGAGGATCGTTCGGGGTATATGGTCGAAGTGAGCAGTTCTTC
NA | TRBJ1-2 | NA | TRBV11-2 | CASSSGQNYGYTF | TGTGCCAGCAGCTCAGGACAGAACTATGGCTACACCTTC
NA | TRBJ1-2 | NA | TRBV5-5 | CASSPYAGLDGYTF | TGTGCCAGCAGCCCGTATGCGGGGTTGGATGGCTACACCTTC
NA | TRBJ2-1 | NA | TRBV7-9 | CASSLAGGREQFF | TGTGCCAGCAGCTTAGCGGGGGGGCGAGAGCAGTTCTTC
TRBD1 | TRBJ1-2 | NA | TRBV4-3 | CASSQEVQGGYGYTF | TGCGCCAGCAGCCAAGAAGTCCAGGGGGGCTATGGCTACACCTTC
NA | TRBJ1-1 | NA | TRBV30 | CAWSVLGLTNTEAFF | TGTGCCTGGAGTGTTTTGGGCCTGACGAACACTGAAGCTTTCTTT
NA | TRBJ2-1 | NA | TRBV28 | CASSLRRESYNEQFF | TGTGCCAGCAGTTTGCGGCGGGAATCCTACAATGAGCAGTTCTTC
NA | TRBJ2-7 | NA | TRBV29-1 | CSIKEGPYEQYF | TGCAGCATCAAAGAGGGTCCCTACGAGCAGTACTTC
TRBD2 | TRBJ2-1 | NA | TRBV4-1 | CASSTLAGGHNEQFF | TGCGCCAGCAGCACCCTAGCGGGGGGCCACAATGAGCAGTTCTTC
NA | TRBJ2-5 | NA | TRBV21-1 | CASSKVAGGPEGQETQYF | TGTGCCAGCAGCAAGGTAGCGGGAGGGCCGGAGGGGCAAGAGACCCAGTACTTC
TRBD1 | TRBJ1-1 | few | TRBV14 | CASSPQWWTGYTEAFF | TGTGCCAGCAGCCCTCAGTGGTGGACAGGGTACACTGAAGCTTTCTTT
NA | TRBJ1-1 | NA | TRBV5-8 | CASSLNGGEAFF | TGTGCCAGCAGCTTGAACGGGGGTGAAGCTTTCTTT
NA | TRBJ1-2 | NA | TRBV7-2 | CASSLDPLGDGYTF | TGTGCCAGCAGCTTAGATCCGCTAGGGGATGGCTACACCTTC
TRBD1 | TRBJ2-1 | NA | TRBV6-5 | CASRPGQGANEQFF | TGTGCCAGCAGACCGGGACAGGGGGCCAATGAGCAGTTCTTC
NA | TRBJ1-2 | NA | TRBV2 | CASSGRSNYGYTF | TGTGCCAGCAGCGGAAGAAGCAACTATGGCTACACCTTC
NA | TRBJ1-1 | NA | TRBV28 | CASSLGQNTEAFF | TGTGCCAGCAGTTTAGGGCAGAACACTGAAGCTTTCTTT
NA | TRBJ2-1 | once | TRBV18 | CASSAGWRRYNEQFF | TGTGCCAGCTCGGCCGGCTGGAGGCGTTACAATGAGCAGTTCTTC
TRBD1 | TRBJ1-4 | NA | TRBV7-2 | CASSWDRGQVLFF | TGTGCCAGCAGCTGGGACAGGGGGCAAGTGCTGTTTTTT
TRBD2 | TRBJ2-5 | NA | TRBV9 | CASSPQRGPQETQYF | TGTGCCAGCAGCCCCCAGCGGGGACCCCAAGAGACCCAGTACTTC
TRBD1 | TRBJ2-5 | once | TRBV4-2 | CASSLDRGGETQYF | TGTGCCAGCAGCCTCGACAGGGGGGGAGAGACCCAGTACTTC
TRBD2 | TRBJ2-1 | NA | TRBV6-2/TRBV6-3 | CASSFGTSGNAYNEQFF | TGTGCCAGCAGTTTCGGGACTAGCGGTAATGCCTACAATGAGCAGTTCTTC
NA | TRBJ1-5 | NA | TRBV27 | CASRSQGYNQPQHF | TGTGCCAGCAGGTCCCAGGGGTACAATCAGCCCCAGCATTTT
NA | TRBJ2-7 | once | TRBV10-2 | CASRRPYYEQYF | TGCGCCAGCAGGCGGCCCTACTACGAGCAGTACTTC